Each of the 10 T cell receptor beta chains below was sequenced from the same sample in a study of T-cell memory formation after mild COVID-19. TCRdb processed the 5' RACE reads anew with MiXCR; each CDR3 protein has one entry. The sample records 140,000 to 150,000 distinct CDR3 sequences, 20% to 25% being singletons. Sequences were obtained from PBMCs or a T cell subset sorted from them (not recorded which). These receptors were obtained from an adult woman who had mild COVID-19 (a few samples of this study predate the infection). Cell type and time point are not known.

This clonotype was detected a few times. The chain is built from TRBV9 and TRBJ2-6; no definite D call. V gave up 2 bases and J gave up 1 base, with 4 bases separating them. The CDR3 sequence is 14 residues long. From germline, CDR1 is SGDLS and CDR2 YYNGEE. The CDR3 here is CASSVDSGANVLTF. The CDR3 DNA sequence: TGTGCCAGCAGCGTTGATTCTGGGGCCAACGTCCTGACTTTC.

The V and J genes are TRBV6-5 and TRBJ2-1, with a possible D match to TRBD1 (5 bases). Germline V gives CDR1 MNHEY, CDR2 SVGAGI. The CDR3 runs 15 residues. V dropped 8 bases and J dropped 2 bases, with 16 bases sitting between them. CDR3 in DNA: TGTGCCAGCGGGGCCAGCGCAGATACCTACAATGAGCAGTTCTTC. The encoded protein is CASGASADTYNEQFF.

This clonotype showed up just a few times. The CDR3 protein is CASSLWALTDTQYF. The CDR3 DNA sequence: TGTGCCAGCAGCTTATGGGCCCTCACAGATACGCAGTATTTT. The J gene is TRBJ2-3, the V gene TRBV7-8, with unresolved D. Between the trimmed V and J ends, which lost 2 bases and 2 bases, there was a span of 8 bases. Per the germline V gene, CDR1 is SGHVS and CDR2 is FQNEAQ. CDR3 length: 14 residues.

The chain recombines TRBV25-1 with TRBJ1-1; D gene uncertain. The length of the CDR3 is 14 residues. In germline, CDR1 is MGHDK, CDR2 SYGVNS. Between the trimmed V and J ends, which lost 5 bases and 0 bases, there was a span of 10 bases. In DNA form, the CDR3 reads TGTGCCAGCAGTATTTCGGGCATGAACACTGAAGCTTTCTTT. It translates to CASSISGMNTEAFF.

This clonotype has ten or more counts. This chain connects TRBV5-6 to TRBJ2-5, with D uncertain. Germline-derived CDR1 and CDR2 are SGHDT and YYEEEE. Trimming shortened V by 0 bases and J by 3 bases, and 9 bases separated the two germline ends. CDR3 length equals 14 residues. CDR3 in amino acids: CASSLGGLEETQYF. The CDR3 DNA follows: TGTGCCAGCAGCTTGGGGGGTCTAGAAGAGACCCAGTACTTC. Drawing the rest from reference TRBV5-6 and TRBJ2-5, the complete variable domain is DAGVTQSPTHLIKTRGQQVTLRCSPKSGHDTVSWYQQALGQGPQFIFQYYEEEERQRGNFPDRFSGHQFPNYSSELNVNALLLGDSALYLCASSLGGLEETQYFGPGTRLLVL.

The rearrangement joins TRBV3-1 to TRBJ2-5, with 8 nucleotides matching TRBD2. CDR3 length: 16 residues. Losses at the gene ends were 1 base for V and 1 base for J; bases not matched to a gene: 5. CDR1 LGHDT and CDR2 YNNKEL come from the germline V gene (reference sequence). CDR3 DNA sequence: TGTGCCAGCAGCCAAGGGTTGCGGGGGGCCCAAGAGACCCAGTACTTC. Translated: CASSQGLRGAQETQYF.

This chain joins TRBV6-5 and TRBJ2-7; TRBD1 matches at 8 bases. From germline, CDR1 is MNHEY and CDR2 SVGAGI. Trimming took 5 bases from V and 4 from J; bases not matched to a gene: 22. CDR3 length: 19 residues. This chain's CDR3 is CASSPGPWSPGQDRYEQYF. The CDR3 DNA follows: TGTGCCAGCAGTCCGGGTCCCTGGAGCCCGGGACAGGATAGGTACGAGCAGTACTTC.

This chain uses TRBV30 with TRBJ2-7; 9 bases are a match to TRBD2. The CDR3 is made up of 15 amino acids. V lost 1 base and J lost 5; bases outside the gene matches: 9. CDR1 and CDR2 from the germline V gene are GTSNPN and SVGIG (reference sequence). The CDR3 bases are TGTGCCTGGAGTGCTGACGGTAGCGGGAGTAACGAGCAGTACTTC. Encoded protein: CAWSADGSGSNEQYF.

The chain employs TRBV2 and TRBJ2-1, with 10 bases that match TRBD2. Germline V gives CDR1 SNHLY, CDR2 FYNNEI. This CDR3 region has 13 residues. Germline trimming cut 9 bases from V and 8 bases from J; bases unmatched to any gene: 7. CDR3 in amino acids: CASTSGIGDEQFF. In DNA form, the CDR3 reads TGTGCCAGTACTAGCGGGATTGGTGATGAGCAGTTCTTC.

The rearrangement joins TRBV27 to TRBJ2-7; 7 nucleotides align to TRBD1. Germline V CDR1 and CDR2: MNHEY, SMNVEV (reference sequence). CDR3 size: 13 residues. Trimming at V came to 6 bases and at J to 2 bases, leaving 4 bases not matched to a gene. The CDR3 DNA follows: TGTGCCAGCAGCAGGGACAGCACCTACGAGCAGTACTTC. It encodes CASSRDSTYEQYF.